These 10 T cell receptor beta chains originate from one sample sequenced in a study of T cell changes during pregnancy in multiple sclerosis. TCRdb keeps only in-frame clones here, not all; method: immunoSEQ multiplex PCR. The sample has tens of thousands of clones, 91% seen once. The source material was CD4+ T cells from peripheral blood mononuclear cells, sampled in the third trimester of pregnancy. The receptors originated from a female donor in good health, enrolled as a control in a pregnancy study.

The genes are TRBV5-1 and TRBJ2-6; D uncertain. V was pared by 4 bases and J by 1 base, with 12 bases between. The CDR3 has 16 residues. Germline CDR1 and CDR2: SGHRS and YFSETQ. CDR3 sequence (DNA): TGCGCCAGCAGCACCCAGACAAGGTCTGGGGCCAACGTCCTGACTTTC. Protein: CASSTQTRSGANVLTF.

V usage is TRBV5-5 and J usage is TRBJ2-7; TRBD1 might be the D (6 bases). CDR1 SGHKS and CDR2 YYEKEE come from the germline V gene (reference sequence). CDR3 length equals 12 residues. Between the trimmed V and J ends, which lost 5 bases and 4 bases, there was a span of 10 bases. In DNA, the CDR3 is TGTGCCAGCAGTCCGGACAGATACGAGCAGTACTTC. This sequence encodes CASSPDRYEQYF.

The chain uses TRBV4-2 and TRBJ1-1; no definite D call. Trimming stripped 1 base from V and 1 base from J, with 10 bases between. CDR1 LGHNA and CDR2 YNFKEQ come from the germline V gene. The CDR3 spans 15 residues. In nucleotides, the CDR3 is TGTGCCAGCAGCCAAGCCCGACACCCGAACACTGAAGCTTTCTTT. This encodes CASSQARHPNTEAFF.

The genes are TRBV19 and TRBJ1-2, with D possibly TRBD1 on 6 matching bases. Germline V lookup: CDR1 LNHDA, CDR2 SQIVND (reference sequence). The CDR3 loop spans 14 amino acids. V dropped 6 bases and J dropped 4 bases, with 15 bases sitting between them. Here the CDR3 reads CASSMTGSSYGYTF. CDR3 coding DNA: TGTGCCAGTAGCATGACAGGTTCTAGCTATGGCTACACCTTC.

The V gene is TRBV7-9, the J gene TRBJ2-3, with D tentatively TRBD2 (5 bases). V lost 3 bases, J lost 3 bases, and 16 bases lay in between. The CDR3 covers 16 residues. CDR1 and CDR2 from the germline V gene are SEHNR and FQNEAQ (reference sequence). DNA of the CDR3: TGTGCCAGCAGCTTTGGTGTCGGAGGTGGAACAGATACGCAGTATTTT. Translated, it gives CASSFGVGGGTDTQYF. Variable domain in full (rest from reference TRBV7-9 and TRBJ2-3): DTGVSQNPRHKITKRGQNVTFRCDPISEHNRLYWYRQTLGQGPEFLTYFQNEAQLEKSRLLSDRFSAERPKGSFSTLEIQRTEQGDSAMYLCASSFGVGGGTDTQYFGPGTRLTVL.

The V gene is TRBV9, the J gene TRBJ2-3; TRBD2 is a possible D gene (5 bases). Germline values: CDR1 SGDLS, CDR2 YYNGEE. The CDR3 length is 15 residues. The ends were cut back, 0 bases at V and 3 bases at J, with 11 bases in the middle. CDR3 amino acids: CASSVAGRATDTQYF. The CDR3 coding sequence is TGTGCCAGCAGCGTAGCGGGGAGAGCTACAGATACGCAGTATTTT.

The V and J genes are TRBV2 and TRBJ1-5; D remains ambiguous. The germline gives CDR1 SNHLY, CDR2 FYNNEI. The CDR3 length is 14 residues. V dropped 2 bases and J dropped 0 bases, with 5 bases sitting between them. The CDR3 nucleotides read TGTGCCAGCAGTGAACGGGTTAGCAATCAGCCCCAGCATTTT. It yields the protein CASSERVSNQPQHF.

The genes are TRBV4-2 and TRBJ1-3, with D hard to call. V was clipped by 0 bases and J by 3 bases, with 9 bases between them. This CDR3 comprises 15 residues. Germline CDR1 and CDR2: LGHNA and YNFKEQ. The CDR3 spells CASSQESRGGNTIYF. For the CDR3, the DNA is TGTGCCAGCAGCCAAGAGTCCCGAGGTGGAAACACCATATATTTT.

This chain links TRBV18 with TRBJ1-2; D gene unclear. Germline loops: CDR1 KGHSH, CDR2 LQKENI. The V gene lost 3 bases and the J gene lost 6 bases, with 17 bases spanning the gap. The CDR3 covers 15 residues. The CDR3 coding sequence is TGTGCCAGCTCACCGCCCCAATCTCCTCCAGATGGCTACACCTTC. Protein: CASSPPQSPPDGYTF.

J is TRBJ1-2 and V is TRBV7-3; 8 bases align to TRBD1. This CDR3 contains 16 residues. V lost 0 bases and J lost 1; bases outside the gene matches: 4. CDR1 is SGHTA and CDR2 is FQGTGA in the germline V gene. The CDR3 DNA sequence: TGTGCCAGCAGCTTAACCAACAGGGGGATTAACTATGGCTACACCTTC. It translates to CASSLTNRGINYGYTF.